This T cell receptor beta chain originates from a study of T cell changes during pregnancy in multiple sclerosis. Measured with immunoSEQ multiplex PCR; TCRdb has only the in-frame clones, and not every one. The sample has 65,000 to 85,000 clones, just over 90% seen once. The germline V gene has CDR1 MRHNA and CDR2 SNTAGT. The CDR3 contains 16 residues. V was cut by 9 bases and J by 4 bases, with 22 bases left in between. The sequencing here drew on peripheral blood, taken in the third trimester of pregnancy. This TCR came from a female donor with multiple sclerosis, enrolled in a pregnancy study. This chain connects TRBV6-4 to TRBJ1-3; D is uncertain. This chain's CDR3 is CARTIQGQDSGNTIYF. CDR3 bases: TGTGCCAGAACGATTCAAGGTCAGGACTCAGGAAACACCATATATTTT.